The 8 T cell receptor beta chains below were found in one sample sequenced in a study of blood T cell repertoires in COVID-19. Assay used: immunoSEQ multiplex PCR; TCRdb lists only in-frame clones, some missing. In the table there are about 19,000 clones, about 90% of which are singletons. Sequencing was carried out using peripheral blood. These receptors were taken from a human donor in a cohort sampled during active COVID-19.

This chain links TRBV19 with TRBJ1-1; D unclear. V was trimmed by 3 bases and J by 4 bases, leaving 9 bases between them. The germline V gene encodes CDR1 LNHDA and CDR2 SQIVND (reference sequence). The CDR3 consists of 13 residues. In DNA, the CDR3 is TGTGCCAGTAGTATTCAGCGGTTCACTGAAGCTTTCTTT. It encodes CASSIQRFTEAFF.

This sequence joins TRBV9 and TRBJ2-2, with TRBD1 as a possible D gene (5 bases). Trimming shortened V by 1 base and J by 4 bases, and 11 bases separated the two germline ends. Germline lookup yields CDR1 SGDLS and CDR2 YYNGEE. The CDR3 contains 15 residues. In nucleotides, the CDR3 is TGTGCCAGCAGCGTATCAGGACAATTCACCGGGGAGCTGTTTTTT. Its translation is CASSVSGQFTGELFF.

The chain couples TRBV6-5 to TRBJ1-1, with 7 bases that match TRBD1. The V gene's germline CDR1 is MNHEY and CDR2 SVGAGI. The length of the CDR3 is 14 residues. V lost 6 bases, J lost 5 bases, and 9 bases stayed unmatched. The CDR3 region has the DNA TGTGCCAGCAGACTTGACAGGGTACAGACTGAAGCTTTCTTT. The encoded protein is CASRLDRVQTEAFF.

This chain joins TRBV28 and TRBJ2-4; possibly TRBD1 for D (6 bases). The V end lost 2 bases, the J end lost 9 bases, and 17 bases lay between the germline ends. This CDR3 has 15 residues. The germline V gene encodes CDR1 MDHEN and CDR2 SYDVKM. CDR3 amino acids: CASSLDQDLRGIQYF. The CDR3 DNA reads as TGTGCCAGCAGTTTAGACCAGGACCTCAGGGGCATTCAGTACTTC.

This clone was picked up a small number of times. DNA of the CDR3: TGTGCCAGTAGTAGGGGACTATCAAACACCATATATTTT. Encoded protein: CASSRGLSNTIYF. The rearrangement uses TRBV19 and TRBJ1-3; tentative D call: TRBD1 (5 bases). The V gene lost 4 bases and the J gene lost 6 bases, with 10 bases spanning the gap. The germline CDR1 and CDR2 sequences are LNHDA and SQIVND (reference sequence). This CDR3 has 13 residues.

This rearrangement joins TRBV23-1 to TRBJ2-1, with 14 bases aligning to TRBD2. TRBV23-1 is flagged as an ORF with uncertain function. The CDR3 has 19 residues. V gave up 2 bases and J gave up 4 bases; unmatched junction bases: 10. CDR3 protein: CASSQGGLGTSGRYNEQFF. DNA of the CDR3: TGCGCCAGCAGTCAAGGCGGCCTTGGGACTAGCGGGAGATACAATGAGCAGTTCTTC.

The sample holds a few counts of this clone. The chain carries TRBV7-9 and TRBJ2-2; weak D call: TRBD2 (5 bases). Per the germline V gene, CDR1 is SEHNR and CDR2 is FQNEAQ (reference sequence). CDR3 length: 15 residues. The ends were cut back, 1 base at V and 5 bases at J, with 11 bases in the middle. The CDR3 spells CASSLEGVATGELFF. The CDR3 nucleotides read TGTGCCAGCAGCTTAGAAGGAGTAGCGACCGGGGAGCTGTTTTTT.

The chain joins TRBV7-2 to TRBJ1-1; weak D call: TRBD1 (6 bases). There are 16 residues in the CDR3. Germline V gives CDR1 SGHTA, CDR2 FQGNSA. V lost 5 bases and J lost 7, with 23 bases in between. Here the CDR3 reads CASSANRALGKYEAFF. CDR3 nucleotide sequence: TGTGCCAGCAGCGCTAACAGGGCCCTGGGAAAATATGAAGCTTTCTTT.